The source of this TCR beta chain is a study of T cell changes during pregnancy in multiple sclerosis. The assay was immunoSEQ multiplex PCR, and TCRdb's table has in-frame clones only and misses some. Of tens of thousands of clones in the sample, around nine tenths were seen once. The V gene end was trimmed by 4 bases and the J gene end by 1 base; junction bases not matched to a gene: 4. CDR1 and CDR2 (germline): SQVTM, ANQGSEA. CDR3 length equals 14 residues. This chain links TRBV29-1 with TRBJ2-5; the match to TRBD1 covers 9 bases. The specimen comprised CD4+ T cells from peripheral blood mononuclear cells, sampled before pregnancy. The TCR comes from a female donor with multiple sclerosis, enrolled in a pregnancy study. For the CDR3, the DNA is TGCAGCGTTGGGTACAGGGGGCTCCAAGAGACCCAGTACTTC. Translated, it gives CSVGYRGLQETQYF.